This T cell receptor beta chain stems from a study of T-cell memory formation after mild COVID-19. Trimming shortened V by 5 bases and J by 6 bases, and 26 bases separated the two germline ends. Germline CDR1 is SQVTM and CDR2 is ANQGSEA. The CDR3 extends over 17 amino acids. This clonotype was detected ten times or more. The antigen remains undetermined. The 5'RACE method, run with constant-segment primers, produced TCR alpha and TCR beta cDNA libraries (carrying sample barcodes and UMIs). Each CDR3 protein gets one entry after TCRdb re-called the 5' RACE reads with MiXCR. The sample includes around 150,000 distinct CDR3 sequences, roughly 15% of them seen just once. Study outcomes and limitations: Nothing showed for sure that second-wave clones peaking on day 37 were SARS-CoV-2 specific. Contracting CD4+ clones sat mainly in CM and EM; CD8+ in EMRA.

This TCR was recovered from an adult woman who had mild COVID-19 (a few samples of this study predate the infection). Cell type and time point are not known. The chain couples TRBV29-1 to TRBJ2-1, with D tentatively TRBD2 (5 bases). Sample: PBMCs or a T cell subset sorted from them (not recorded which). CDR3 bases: TGCAGCGTTTCGACCCCCGGAGGACTCCTTTCTTCCAATGAGCAGTTCTTC. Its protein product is CSVSTPGGLLSSNEQFF.